The following is a T cell receptor (beta chain) sequence with its context. The antigen is unknown. The CDR3 has 14 amino acids. V gave up 3 bases and J gave up 5 bases, with 14 bases separating them. CDR1 ENHRY and CDR2 SYGVKD come from the germline V gene. These data come from a study of post-analysis software for immune sequencing data. Study in general: Included courses were relapsing-remitting and secondary progressive multiple sclerosis; progressive-relapsing multiple sclerosis was also included. Study results and limitations: In patients, TRBV5-6, TRBV5-1 and TRBV20-1 belonged to five TRBV segments found more frequently than in controls. Co-batched samples clustered tightly together by F measure. Comparison with controls showed significantly lower normalized Chao1 diversity in multiple sclerosis patients.

TCR beta libraries were prepared from cDNA with unique molecular identifiers. Around 450,000 cDNA molecules were recovered from an input of about 0.9 to 10 million T cells. TCRdb independently ran MiXCR on the PCR reads; one entry per CDR3 protein. The data show more than 450,000 distinct CDR3 sequences, roughly 34% seen once. The rearrangement uses TRBV10-3 and TRBJ2-7; a weak D match, TRBD2 (6 bases). Sequencing used blood. The sequence came from a girl aged 2-17 years with multiple sclerosis. Written as DNA, the CDR3 is TGTGCCATCAGTGATAGCGGCAGAGGGCACGAGCAGTACTTC. Translating gives CAISDSGRGHEQYF.